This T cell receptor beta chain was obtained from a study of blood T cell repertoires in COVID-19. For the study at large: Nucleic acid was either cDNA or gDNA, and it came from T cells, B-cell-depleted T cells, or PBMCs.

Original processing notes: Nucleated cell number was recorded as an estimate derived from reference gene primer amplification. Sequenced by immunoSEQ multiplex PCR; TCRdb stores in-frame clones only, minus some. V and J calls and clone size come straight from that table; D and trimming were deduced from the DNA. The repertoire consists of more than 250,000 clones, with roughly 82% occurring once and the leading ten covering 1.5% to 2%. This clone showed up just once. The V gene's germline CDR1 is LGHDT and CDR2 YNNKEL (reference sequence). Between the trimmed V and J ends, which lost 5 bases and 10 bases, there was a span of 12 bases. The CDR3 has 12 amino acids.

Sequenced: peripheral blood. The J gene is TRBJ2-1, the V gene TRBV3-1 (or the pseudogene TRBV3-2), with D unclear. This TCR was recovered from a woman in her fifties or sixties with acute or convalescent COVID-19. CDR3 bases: TGTGCCAGCAGCTTCAGAACGTGGGAGCAGTTCTTC. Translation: CASSFRTWEQFF.